The sequence of this T cell receptor (beta chain) was determined in a study of CD8 T cells in Susac syndrome. The germline V gene has CDR1 DFQATT and CDR2 SNEGSKA (reference sequence). The CDR3 runs to 13 residues. Between the trimmed V and J ends, which lost 6 bases and 2 bases, there was a span of 11 bases. An amount of RNA that ranged from about 0.45 to 1 ug was reverse transcribed with random hexamers. Amplification of TCR beta CDR3 was carried out by immunoSEQ multiplex PCR, which covered 54 Vbeta and 13 Jbeta segments. TCRdb independently ran MiXCR on the immunoSEQ multiplex PCR reads; one entry per CDR3 protein. Here the sample spans roughly 140,000 distinct CDR3 sequences, 94% being singletons.

The chain has TRBV20-1 and TRBJ2-1, with D possibly TRBD2 on 5 matching bases. The receptor's source is a human donor in good health. The specimen sequenced was CD8+ T cells from PBMCs. The CDR3, as DNA: TGCAGTGCACACCGGGAAACCTACAATGAGCAGTTCTTC. Translating it yields CSAHRETYNEQFF.